The TCR beta chain described here comes from a study of T cells in Graves' hyperthyroidism and ophthalmopathy. Study as a whole: Peripheral blood was taken when the disease was first diagnosed, before any treatment began. Study conclusions and caveats: Peripheral blood also featured most of the thyroid clonotypes expanded above 0.001.

This clonotype was recorded many times. The antigen is not known. With a duration under 2 months, the hyperthyroidism was newly diagnosed in patients aged 18 to 65. Germline CDR1 SNHLY, CDR2 FYNNEI. The CDR3 totals 13 residues. The V and J ends lost 4 bases and 2 bases respectively, with 6 bases between them. Amplified regions were TCR beta CDR3 sequences from RNA transcripts. The HTBI primer set was used in a first-round RT-PCR of the TCR CDR3. Each CDR3 protein gets one entry after TCRdb re-called the multiplex PCR reads with MiXCR. The sample has about 480,000 distinct CDR3 sequences, around 15% seen once.

Specimen: blood. The origin of this receptor is a young woman with Graves' hyperthyroidism. The chain employs TRBV2 and TRBJ1-5; no reliable D call. CDR3 sequence: CASSGEGNQPQHF. The DNA of the CDR3 is TGTGCCAGCAGTGGGGAGGGCAATCAGCCCCAGCATTTT.